The clone carrying this TCR beta chain occurred a few times. Its matching antigen is unknown. Reverse transcribing all isolated RNA meant expressed TCRB transcripts were sequenced. Samples of naive, central memory and regulatory T cells yielded a mean of approximately 3.7 million reads. The protocol was immunoSEQ multiplex PCR, while the TCRdb copy is restricted to in-frame clones and leaves out a portion. The data contain over 300,000 clones, 9.3% of them singletons. This specimen comes from a study of beta chain features in type 1 diabetes. Background on the study: Taken together, all samples contributed around 100,000,000 examined sorted cells.

Findings of the study overall: In comparison with healthy donors, patients had naive, central memory and Treg TCRB repertoires that appeared more similar. Fewer junction insertions and more nucleotide deletions appeared in type 1 diabetes patients. Shortening that was moderate but significant affected the TCRB CDR3s of Type 1 diabetes patients in all four CD4+ subsets.

Trimming took 5 bases from V and 1 from J; bases not matched to a gene: 9. This CDR3 comprises 16 residues. Germline CDR1 reads SGHRS; CDR2 reads YFSETQ. The origin of this receptor is a man aged 25-40 years with type 1 diabetes. The chain has TRBV5-1 and TRBJ2-5, with 9 bases fitting TRBD2. The sequenced material came from central memory CD4+ T cells from blood. The CDR3 region is CASSFQAGGAQETQYF. The CDR3 region has the DNA TGCGCCAGCAGTTTTCAAGCGGGGGGTGCCCAAGAGACCCAGTACTTC.